The 24 T cell receptor beta chains listed next were all sequenced from one sample in a study of blood T cell repertoires in COVID-19. Assay: immunoSEQ multiplex PCR; the TCRdb copy retains only in-frame clones and omits some. The table records some 100,000 clones, approximately 80% of them present only once. The sequenced material came from peripheral blood. The receptors derive from a man in his 70s with acute or convalescent COVID-19.

The gene calls are TRBV28 and TRBJ2-7, with 8 bases matching TRBD1. This CDR3 comprises 15 residues. V lost 3 bases, J lost 4 bases, and 8 bases stayed unmatched. Looked up from germline, CDR1 is MDHEN and CDR2 is SYDVKM. The CDR3 coding sequence is TGTGCCAGCAGTTTCCGAAACAGGGGGTGGTACGAGCAGTACTTC. Translated: CASSFRNRGWYEQYF. The variable domain in full, completed from reference TRBV28 and TRBJ2-7, reads DVKVTQSSRYLVKRTGEKVFLECVQDMDHENMFWYRQDPGLGLRLIYFSYDVKMKEKGDIPEGYSVSREKKERFSLILESASTNQTSMYLCASSFRNRGWYEQYFGPGTRLTVT.

The V call is TRBV28, the J call TRBJ2-4; D possibly corresponds to TRBD1 (5 bases). CDR1 and CDR2 (germline): MDHEN, SYDVKM. Trimming removed 6 bases at V and 6 bases at J, with 18 bases between. This CDR3 has 15 amino acids. The CDR3 loop reads CASRSPAGNSNIQYF. The CDR3 nucleotides are TGTGCCAGCAGATCCCCGGCAGGGAATTCAAACATTCAGTACTTC. Together with reference TRBV28 and TRBJ2-4, the CDR3 gives the full variable domain: DVKVTQSSRYLVKRTGEKVFLECVQDMDHENMFWYRQDPGLGLRLIYFSYDVKMKEKGDIPEGYSVSREKKERFSLILESASTNQTSMYLCASRSPAGNSNIQYFGAGTRLSVL.

The chain joins TRBV5-1 to TRBJ1-1; TRBD1 matches 8 bases. CDR1 is SGHRS, CDR2 YFSETQ, per germline. J gave up 3 bases and V 4 bases, and 2 bases lay outside the gene matches. This CDR3 region has 13 residues. The CDR3 spells CASSVGQDTEAFF. CDR3 sequence (DNA): TGCGCCAGCAGCGTGGGACAGGACACTGAAGCTTTCTTT.

The V and J genes are TRBV20-1 and TRBJ2-2; D is undetermined. Germline V lookup: CDR1 DFQATT, CDR2 SNEGSKA (reference sequence). This CDR3 spans 13 amino acids. V shed 3 bases and J shed 1 base, with 6 bases lying between them. The CDR3: CSASMRNTGELFF. DNA for the CDR3: TGCAGTGCTAGTATGAGGAACACCGGGGAGCTGTTTTTT.

The rearrangement links TRBV28 to TRBJ2-1; 14 nucleotides match TRBD2. The CDR3 covers 18 residues. Germline assignment: CDR1 MDHEN and CDR2 SYDVKM. Germline trimming cut 9 bases from V and 2 bases from J; bases unmatched to any gene: 12. The CDR3: CASQSGTSGRSAYNEQFF. The CDR3 nucleotides read TGTGCCAGTCAATCCGGGACTAGCGGGAGATCGGCCTACAATGAGCAGTTCTTC.

This clone was counted a single time. This sample includes further DNA sequences coding for the same CDR3. The CDR3 loop reads CASSLGGGSYEQYF. The CDR3 bases are TGCGCCAGCAGCTTGGGTGGCGGATCCTACGAGCAGTACTTC. The V call is TRBV5-1, the J call TRBJ2-7; no clear D gene. The CDR3 sequence is 14 residues long. The V end lost 0 bases, the J end lost 1 base, and 8 bases lay between the germline ends. Germline V lookup: CDR1 SGHRS, CDR2 YFSETQ.

This clone was seen more than once but under ten times. The chain combines TRBV12-3 or TRBV12-4 with TRBJ2-4; 7 bases match TRBD2. This CDR3 comprises 13 residues. J lost 8 bases, V lost 5 bases, and 6 bases had no gene match. CDR3 DNA sequence: TGTGCCAGCAGTCAAGGGAGGGTGGACATTCAGTACTTC. Amino acid sequence: CASSQGRVDIQYF.

The chain carries TRBV7-9 and TRBJ1-2; TRBD1 matches 7 bases. In germline, CDR1 is SEHNR, CDR2 FQNEAQ (reference sequence). V was clipped by 5 bases and J by 2 bases; unmatched bases: 5. This CDR3 spans 14 amino acids. The CDR3 nucleotides are TGTGCCAGCAGCGCAATGACAGGGAACTATGGCTACACCTTC. This gives the protein CASSAMTGNYGYTF.

The rearrangement links TRBV4-1 to TRBJ1-6, with 10 positions matching TRBD1. CDR1 is MGHRA and CDR2 is YSYEKL in the germline V gene. Trimming cost V 1 base and J 9 bases; bases outside gene matches: 6. The CDR3 is made up of 16 amino acids. CDR3 protein: CASSQGPDRGISPLHF. Written as DNA, the CDR3 is TGCGCCAGCAGCCAAGGTCCGGACAGGGGGATTTCACCCCTCCACTTT.

The chain is built from TRBV5-4 and TRBJ1-5; TRBD1 matches 9 bases. J lost 4 bases, V lost 3 bases, and 5 bases had no gene match. The CDR3 totals 15 residues. The germline gives CDR1 SGHNT, CDR2 YYREEE (reference sequence). CDR3 amino acids: CASSSWTGENQPQHF. DNA of the CDR3: TGTGCCAGCAGCTCGTGGACAGGGGAGAATCAGCCCCAGCATTTT.

The chain joins TRBV5-1 to TRBJ1-4; 11 nucleotides line up with TRBD1. The V and J ends lost 2 bases and 3 bases, in that order; junction bases with no gene match: 3. This CDR3 is built from 16 residues. Germline CDR1 is SGHRS and CDR2 is YFSETQ. In nucleotides, the CDR3 is TGCGCCAGCAGCTTCGGGACAGGGGGACCTAATGAAAAACTGTTTTTT. It codes for CASSFGTGGPNEKLFF.

This sequence joins TRBV12-5 and TRBJ2-2; 10 positions match TRBD2. Looked up from germline, CDR1 is LGHNT and CDR2 is FRNRAP. CDR3 size: 16 residues. The V gene end was trimmed by 6 bases and the J gene end by 1 base; junction bases not matched to a gene: 5. The CDR3 coding sequence is TGTGCTAGTGGCTCTAGCGGGGGATGGAACACCGGGGAGCTGTTTTTT. Translated: CASGSSGGWNTGELFF.

This chain connects TRBV7-8 to TRBJ2-1; D is perhaps TRBD1 (8 bases). Germline V gene lookup returns CDR1 SGHVS and CDR2 FQNEAQ. The CDR3 runs to 14 residues. Trimming pared 8 bases from V and 4 bases from J, leaving 15 bases between. The CDR3 region is CASAGQGGYNEQFF. As DNA, the CDR3 is TGTGCCAGCGCAGGACAGGGAGGGTACAATGAGCAGTTCTTC. Full variable domain (remainder filled in from reference TRBV7-8 and TRBJ2-1): GAGVSQSPRYKVAKRGQDVALRCDPISGHVSLFWYQQALGQGPEFLTYFQNEAQLDKSGLPSDRFFAERPEGSVSTLKIQRTQQEDSAVYLCASAGQGGYNEQFFGPGTRLTVL.

CDR3 protein: CASSRTGHMATGNTIYF. CDR3 DNA: TGTGCCAGCAGCCGGACAGGGCATATGGCGACGGGAAACACCATATATTTT. This chain links TRBV7-3 with TRBJ1-3; TRBD1 agrees at 8 bases. Unmatched junction bases numbered 13, after V lost 5 bases and J lost 4 bases. The CDR3 totals 17 residues. CDR1 and CDR2 (germline): SGHTA, FQGTGA.

The chain is built from TRBV10-3 and TRBJ2-2; 12 bases are shared with TRBD2. Trimming cost V 6 bases and J 0 bases; bases outside gene matches: 5. This CDR3 region has 17 residues. Germline lookup yields CDR1 ENHRY and CDR2 SYGVKD. CDR3 DNA: TGTGCCATCAGCCCGACTAGCGGGGGCCCGAACACCGGGGAGCTGTTTTTT. It specifies CAISPTSGGPNTGELFF.

V and J are TRBV5-1 and TRBJ2-1; D is perhaps TRBD1 (5 bases). Germline CDR1 reads SGHRS; CDR2 reads YFSETQ. The CDR3 has 16 residues. V lost 0 bases to trimming and J lost 5 bases, with 15 bases between them. CDR3 sequence: CASSLEGLGFNNEQFF. The CDR3 region has the DNA TGCGCCAGCAGCTTGGAGGGGCTAGGATTTAACAATGAGCAGTTCTTC.

The chain carries TRBV20-1 and TRBJ2-5; D is possibly TRBD2 (5 bases). From germline, CDR1 is DFQATT and CDR2 SNEGSKA (reference sequence). Deletions cut 0 bases from V and 9 bases from J, with 8 bases between. This CDR3 contains 11 residues. CDR3 bases: TGCAGTGCTAGAGATGAGGGAGCCCAGTACTTC. Translated: CSARDEGAQYF.

The J gene is TRBJ2-6, the V gene TRBV23-1; possibly TRBD1 for D (6 bases). TRBV23-1 is labeled an ORF, and its function is uncertain. The CDR3 length is 17 residues. V gave up 2 bases and J gave up 4 bases, with 15 bases separating them. CDR3 DNA: TGCGCCAGCAGTCAAGAATCAGGGGATGGAGGGGCCAACGTCCTGACTTTC. Amino acids: CASSQESGDGGANVLTF.

V is TRBV19 and J is TRBJ2-1; tentatively, D is TRBD2 (5 bases). The CDR3 extends over 15 amino acids. The V gene lost 8 bases and the J gene lost 2 bases, with 16 bases spanning the gap. Germline V gene data show CDR1 as LNHDA and CDR2 as SQIVND (reference sequence). The CDR3 sequence is CASGSRRLTYNEQFF. The CDR3 nucleotides read TGTGCCAGTGGCTCTAGGAGGCTCACCTACAATGAGCAGTTCTTC.

The chain is built from TRBV20-1 and TRBJ2-7; D is unclear. Germline V CDR1 and CDR2: DFQATT, SNEGSKA (reference sequence). V was cut by 1 base and J by 13 bases, with 14 bases left in between. The CDR3 has 11 amino acids. The CDR3 spells CSARVGEVAYF. DNA for the CDR3: TGCAGTGCTAGAGTCGGAGAAGTGGCTTACTTC.

This clone occurred once. The CDR3 region has the DNA TGTGCCAGCAGCTTAAACCCCTGGACAGGGACTGGCTACACCTTC. This translates into CASSLNPWTGTGYTF. The chain employs TRBV13 and TRBJ1-2; 8 nucleotides line up with TRBD1. V trimming: 2 bases; J trimming: 7 bases; junction bases outside the gene matches: 9. CDR3 length equals 15 residues. Germline values: CDR1 PRHDT, CDR2 FYEKMQ (reference sequence).

The V call is TRBV28, the J call TRBJ1-6; 7 bases align to TRBD1. The CDR3 has 14 amino acids. V shed 6 bases and J 7 bases; nucleotides not matched to a gene: 6. Germline V gene lookup returns CDR1 MDHEN and CDR2 SYDVKM. The CDR3 here is CASRQTGPNSPLHF. CDR3 nucleotide sequence: TGTGCCAGCAGGCAGACAGGGCCAAATTCACCCCTCCACTTT.

The V and J genes are TRBV19 and TRBJ1-2; the D gene is possibly TRBD1 (6 bases). V lost 1 base and J lost 4, with 13 bases in between. The CDR3 length is 15 residues. The germline CDR1 and CDR2 sequences are LNHDA and SQIVND (reference sequence). Here the CDR3 DNA reads TGTGCCAGTAGTATAGGTGGGACACGAAGCTATGGCTACACCTTC. Translating gives CASSIGGTRSYGYTF.

The chain links TRBV9 to TRBJ1-5; 9 bases are a match to TRBD1. Germline CDR1 SGDLS, CDR2 YYNGEE. CDR3 length: 15 amino acids. With V trimmed by 4 bases and J by 6 bases, 8 bases remained unmatched. CDR3 in amino acids: CASSPAGTGLQPQHF. CDR3 nucleotide sequence: TGTGCCAGCAGCCCCGCCGGGACAGGGCTTCAGCCCCAGCATTTT.